Within the sample, the clone carrying this T cell receptor beta chain is medium-sized. The target antigen is unknown. These data originate in a study of metastatic and nonmetastatic thyroid tumors. Study details: Across blood and tumor or nodule tissue, repertoires from malignant and benign thyroid patients were compared with one another.

As handled by the study authors: Clinicopathological groups differed in CDR3, with these differences serving to build a distant-metastasis classifier for papillary thyroid cancer. Through MiXCR, TCRdb re-clonotyped the PCR reads. TCRdb, rather than the study authors, made the V and J calls. The data hold about 23,000 clones, with around 20% observed a single time. Broader study findings: Significantly greater TCR beta diversity was reportedly found in malignant thyroid tumors than in benign nodules (in blood and tumor).

All patients were treatment-naive before thyroid surgery. The germline V gene has CDR1 MDHEN and CDR2 SYDVKM. There are 12 residues in the CDR3. Deletions cut 3 bases from V and 5 bases from J, with 7 bases between. Sequencing was performed on blood. The sequence came from a male donor with papillary thyroid cancer or a benign thyroid nodule (not recorded which). Some clones in this sample may be carry-over from other donors' samples. This chain uses TRBV28 with TRBJ1-2; D is ambiguous. The DNA for the CDR3 is TGTGCCAGCAGTTTGGGGTCTTATGGCTACACCTTC. It translates to CASSLGSYGYTF.